The 10 T cell receptor beta chains reported below all come from one sample, sequenced in a study of T cell responses to AZD1222 COVID-19 vaccine. Data came from immunoSEQ multiplex PCR; TCRdb stores just in-frame clones and leaves some out. The table lists around 110,000 clones, 85% to 90% of them singletons, with about 5% in the top ten. The source material was peripheral blood, sampled on day 0 of AZD1222 vaccination. These TCRs come from an adult in good health.

The chain carries TRBV6-2 or TRBV6-3 and TRBJ2-1; no clear D gene. Trimming shortened V by 0 bases and J by 4 bases, and 7 bases separated the two germline ends. Looked up from germline, CDR1 is MNHEY and CDR2 is SVGEGT. The CDR3 runs to 14 residues. The CDR3: CASSYSEAYNEQFF. The CDR3 DNA is TGTGCCAGCAGTTACTCTGAGGCTTACAATGAGCAGTTCTTC.

The chain employs TRBV7-8 and TRBJ1-1; D not certain. This CDR3 is 15 amino acids long. Germline V gives CDR1 SGHVS, CDR2 FQNEAQ. V shed 1 base and J shed 0 bases, with 9 bases lying between them. The CDR3 loop reads CASSLGEAMNTEAFF. CDR3 DNA: TGTGCCAGCAGCTTAGGAGAAGCAATGAACACTGAAGCTTTCTTT.

The chain joins TRBV11-3 to TRBJ2-5, with D perhaps assigned TRBD1 or TRBD2 (5 bases each). The germline V gene has CDR1 SGHNT and CDR2 YENEEA. Trimming took off 5 bases at V and 2 bases at J, with 9 bases between the two ends. This CDR3 comprises 13 residues. CDR3 protein: CASSQWGQETQYF. The DNA for the CDR3 is TGTGCCAGCAGCCAATGGGGGCAAGAGACCCAGTACTTC.

The chain combines TRBV6-5 with TRBJ2-2, with D perhaps matching TRBD1 (6 bases). Trimming took off 4 bases at V and 4 bases at J, with 13 bases between the two ends. Germline-derived CDR1 and CDR2 are MNHEY and SVGAGI. The CDR3 is 15 amino acids. The CDR3 sequence is CASSSRWGPTGELFF. The CDR3 region has the DNA TGTGCCAGCAGTTCCCGGTGGGGGCCCACCGGGGAGCTGTTTTTT.

This clone was seen more than once but under ten times. This rearrangement joins TRBV4-1 to TRBJ1-2; 8 nucleotides line up with TRBD1. The CDR3 spans 14 residues. The germline V gene encodes CDR1 MGHRA and CDR2 YSYEKL. V lost 2 bases and J lost 6; bases outside the gene matches: 5. DNA for the CDR3: TGCGCCAGCAGCCAATACCCGACAGGGGATGGCTACACCTTC. It specifies CASSQYPTGDGYTF.

This clone was detected a few times. This sequence joins TRBV11-2 and TRBJ2-4; a weak D match, TRBD1 (6 bases). The CDR3 is 13 amino acids. From germline, CDR1 is SGHAT and CDR2 FQNNGV. V lost 5 bases and J 5 bases, leaving 10 bases between the germline ends. CDR3 loop: CASSLDSQNIQYF. CDR3 sequence (DNA): TGTGCCAGCAGCCTGGACAGCCAAAACATTCAGTACTTC.

In this sample, this clone turned up a few times. The chain couples TRBV14 to TRBJ1-2; D not certain. Germline lookup yields CDR1 SGHDN and CDR2 FVKESK. Trimming removed 4 bases from V and 6 bases from J, with 12 bases in between. CDR3 length: 13 residues. CDR3 nucleotide sequence: TGTGCCAGCAGCCCACGCAGCTTCGATGGCTACACCTTC. It encodes CASSPRSFDGYTF.

The V gene is TRBV10-3, the J gene TRBJ2-1, with 8 bases matching TRBD2. CDR1 is ENHRY, CDR2 SYGVKD, per germline. This CDR3 is built from 14 residues. With V trimmed by 1 base and J by 10 bases, 6 bases remained unmatched. Written as DNA, the CDR3 is TGTGCCATCAGTGAGTACGGGACTAGAAACGAGCAGTTCTTC. It encodes CAISEYGTRNEQFF.

The chain has TRBV6-6 and TRBJ1-1; weak D call: TRBD1 (5 bases). V lost 5 bases and J 0 bases, leaving 10 bases between the germline ends. Looked up from germline, CDR1 is MNHNY and CDR2 is SVGAGI (reference sequence). This CDR3 comprises 14 residues. This CDR3 is CASSPGTVNTEAFF. The CDR3 DNA sequence: TGTGCCAGCAGTCCCGGGACCGTGAACACTGAAGCTTTCTTT.

This sequence joins TRBV19 and TRBJ1-2; TRBD1 agrees at 7 bases. V trimming: 8 bases; J trimming: 8 bases; junction bases outside the gene matches: 8. The CDR3 has 12 amino acids. Germline CDR1 is LNHDA and CDR2 is SQIVND (reference sequence). CDR3 DNA: TGTGCCAGTCTGGGGACAGAGGCCGGCTACACCTTC. Protein: CASLGTEAGYTF.